This TCR beta chain was identified in a study of T cells in Graves' hyperthyroidism and ophthalmopathy. Subjects with ophthalmopathy showed a Clinical Activity Score no lower than 3, a NOSPECS grade no lower than 4, and a duration shorter than 3 months. RNA transcripts served as the template for amplifying TCR beta CDR3 regions. The TCR CDR3 first-round RT-PCR relied on the HTBI primer set. A single record per CDR3 protein comes from TCRdb applying MiXCR to the multiplex PCR reads. The repertoire holds around 300,000 distinct CDR3 sequences, with about 20% as singletons. General study findings and limits: Blood also carried most thyroid clonotypes expanded above 0.001. Ophthalmopathy onset followed model prediction by a median about 6.5 months.

CDR1 and CDR2 from the germline V gene are LGHNA and YNFKEQ. V lost 6 bases, J lost 0 bases, and 15 bases lay in between. The CDR3 sequence is 16 residues long. This clonotype was detected only a few times. The antigen remains unidentified. Sequencing was performed on blood. The chain uses TRBV4-2 and TRBJ1-5; no reliable D call. This receptor was obtained from a man in his thirties or forties with Graves' ophthalmopathy. CDR3 nucleotides: TGTGCCAGCAGGTTGAATTCAGTGGCTAGCAATCAGCCCCAGCATTTT. Amino acid sequence: CASRLNSVASNQPQHF.